This TCR beta chain was sequenced in a study of spatial heterogeneity in lung cancer. The study tagged each TCR cDNA molecule with a unique molecular identifier. In TCRdb, the 5' RACE reads were re-called with MiXCR into one record per CDR3 protein. The data hold about 120,000 distinct CDR3 sequences, with 12% observed a single time. Time point described: blood at routine non-recurrence follow-up after resection. Frozen PBMC, nontumor lung or tumor provided whole RNA, which was sequenced unsorted. This clonotype was picked up a small number of times. Its specificity is unknown. Germline V gene data show CDR1 as MNHEY and CDR2 as SVGEGT. This CDR3 comprises 13 residues. With 8 bases clipped from V and 6 bases from J, the junction kept 3 bases outside the gene matches. Findings and caveats of the study: More often at tumor resection than at routine follow-up, ubiquitous expanded tumor TCRs were detected in the blood.

The V call is TRBV6-2 or TRBV6-3, the J call TRBJ2-3; TRBD2 matches at 12 bases. The specimen was PBMCs, collected at follow-up. This clonotype was obtained from a male donor with early-stage non-small cell lung cancer. The CDR3 loop reads CASSSGGADTQYF. CDR3 bases: TGTGCCAGCTCTAGCGGGGGGGCGGATACGCAGTATTTT.